This TCR gamma chain was obtained from a study of fetal and pediatric gammadelta thymocytes (dated by TCRdb to about 2022). For the wider study: Previously published data and newly generated, unpublished data were combined in the bulk gammadelta thymocyte repertoires, which were used to strengthen a single-cell study of gammadelta thymocyte development. The bulk gammadelta thymocyte repertoire set covered roughly ten subjects in total, 3 fetal thymus donors and 7 pediatric thymus donors. Bulk gammadelta thymocyte repertoires combined previously published data (refs 27,28) with unpublished data. Bulk TCR repertoire data were added to increase subject numbers and strengthen the CDR3 publicity analysis.

Thymocytes were stained with Zombie NIR viability dye plus antibodies to CD3 (UCHT1), TCRgammadelta (11F2), TCRVgamma9 (IMMU360) and TCRVdelta2 (IMMU389). From human fetal and pediatric thymuses, sorted Vgamma9Vdelta2 and nonVgamma9Vdelta2 gammadelta thymocytes were used to generate bulk TRD and TRG CDR3 repertoires separately. Pediatric thymus tissue was collected in Belgium from children having cardiac surgery. The ages of the pediatric thymus donors in the study ranged between 1 and 11 years. Thymic cell suspensions from fetal and post-natal thymuses were prepared as previously described. Vgamma9Vdelta2 thymocytes were sorted as CD3+ gammadeltaTCR+ Vgamma9+ Vdelta2+ cells. Cell sorting was done on a FACS Aria III cell sorter (BD Biosciences). This clone is characterized as large (0.1 to 1%). What antigen it recognizes has not been identified. The limits of the CDR3 on the DNA are not certain, so only TCRdb's listed CDR3 is given.

The CDR3, from cysteine to phenylalanine, totals 18 residues. The run used an Illumina MiSeq. As for how the authors treated the data: For publicity analysis, the Vgamma9Vdelta2 and nonVgamma9Vdelta2 bulk CDR3 files of each subject were merged into one combined repertoire per subject. Using base R and dplyr, each CDR3 amino acid sequence was checked across 9 single-cell datasets and approximately 10 bulk repertoires to give a publicity score ranging from 0 to 19. Clone calls in TCRdb were regenerated from the public reads with CATT, after which identical DNA sequences shared one row. The V and J calls reflect TCRdb's pipeline rather than the authors' work. The sample data list about 560 gamma-chain clones, and around 1.3% of these were observed just once. Of the sample, over 9.5% falls within the top ten clones. The investigation overall reported the following: Compared with post-natal repertoires, fetal gammadelta thymocyte repertoires were previously reported to be enriched for TRDV2, TRGV8 and TRGV9 usage, low N additions and public CDR3s.

Recombination connected TRGV11 to TRGJP2. TRGV11 is reported as an ORF; its role is uncertain. The sequencing sample was made of Vgamma9Vdelta2 gamma-delta T cells from the thymus. The cell subset or site label here, explained by the study, means: sorted CD3+gammadeltaTCR+Vgamma9+Vdelta2+ thymocytes. The TCR originated in a child who underwent cardiac surgery and was recorded as healthy. The CDR3 corresponds to CTTVPAGLGTLRDWIKTF.